The rows below give T cell receptor beta chains drawn from one sample of a study of neoadjuvant anti-PD-1 for oral cavity cancer. The protocol was immunoSEQ multiplex PCR, while the TCRdb copy is restricted to in-frame clones and leaves out a portion. The data contain roughly 13,000 clones, around 64% of them singletons. Source: PBMCs, taken before nivolumab (anti-PD-1) treatment. These receptors came from a person aged 40 to 85 with oral cavity squamous cell carcinoma. Both conserved end residues are part of each CDR3. The order of the fields is J gene, D gene, clone size, V gene, CDR3 DNA, CDR3 protein. D genes are given only for firm matches. The size field is filled for only some rows; it gives once, few, many or a size class.

J gene: TRBJ2-1
D gene: NA
clone size: NA
V gene: TRBV19
CDR3 DNA: TGTGCCAGTAGTAAGGGGACCACCAATGAGCAGTTCTTC
CDR3 protein: CASSKGTTNEQFF

J gene: TRBJ1-2
D gene: NA
clone size: NA
V gene: TRBV11-2
CDR3 DNA: TGTGCCAGCAGCTTAGGGGCCGGGGATCGGCACACTTTC
CDR3 protein: CASSLGAGDRHTF

J gene: TRBJ2-1
D gene: NA
clone size: NA
V gene: TRBV5-5
CDR3 DNA: TGTGCCAGCAGCTGGACCGGGAATGAGCAGTTCTTC
CDR3 protein: CASSWTGNEQFF

J gene: TRBJ1-2
D gene: TRBD1
clone size: few
V gene: TRBV19
CDR3 DNA: TGTGCCAGTAGGCCACAGGGGGCGCAGGGCTATGGCTACACCTTC
CDR3 protein: CASRPQGAQGYGYTF

J gene: TRBJ2-7
D gene: TRBD1
clone size: NA
V gene: TRBV10-2
CDR3 DNA: TGCGCCAGCAGTGAGTCCTTGGACAGGGTCTACGAGCAGTACTTC
CDR3 protein: CASSESLDRVYEQYF

J gene: TRBJ2-7
D gene: NA
clone size: NA
V gene: TRBV4-1
CDR3 DNA: TGCGCCAGCAGCCCAAGGTTGGACTACGAGCAGTACTTC
CDR3 protein: CASSPRLDYEQYF

J gene: TRBJ2-4
D gene: NA
clone size: NA
V gene: TRBV7-8
CDR3 DNA: TGTGCCAGCAGCCCCCCCCGTCGACAGGCTCCCAAAAACATTCAGTACTTC
CDR3 protein: CASSPPRRQAPKNIQYF

J gene: TRBJ1-1
D gene: NA
clone size: NA
V gene: TRBV18
CDR3 DNA: TGTGCCAGCTCACCACCGGGAGGGAGTACTGAAGCTTTCTTT
CDR3 protein: CASSPPGGSTEAFF

J gene: TRBJ2-7
D gene: TRBD1
clone size: NA
V gene: TRBV7-9
CDR3 DNA: TGTGCCAGCAGCTACGCCGGGACAGGGGAAGACGAGCAGTACTTC
CDR3 protein: CASSYAGTGEDEQYF

J gene: TRBJ1-5
D gene: NA
clone size: few
V gene: TRBV4-1
CDR3 DNA: TGCGCCAGCAGCCAGGTTGGGGGCATGGGCAATCAGCCCCAGCATTTT
CDR3 protein: CASSQVGGMGNQPQHF

J gene: TRBJ1-5
D gene: TRBD1
clone size: NA
V gene: TRBV6-5
CDR3 DNA: TGTGCCAGCAGACTCGACAGGGTTAGCAATCAGCCCCAGCATTTT
CDR3 protein: CASRLDRVSNQPQHF

J gene: TRBJ2-7
D gene: NA
clone size: NA
V gene: TRBV5-1
CDR3 DNA: TGCGCCAGCAGCTTGCTCGGGGGTGACGAGCAGTACTTC
CDR3 protein: CASSLLGGDEQYF

J gene: TRBJ2-7
D gene: NA
clone size: NA
V gene: TRBV6-6
CDR3 DNA: TGTGCCAGCCGTAACCCAAGGGGGTCGAGCTCCTACGAGCAGTACTTC
CDR3 protein: CASRNPRGSSSYEQYF

J gene: TRBJ1-1
D gene: NA
clone size: NA
V gene: TRBV7-2
CDR3 DNA: TGTGCCAGCAGCGGACATGGCCCCCTTTTGAACACTGAAGCTTTCTTT
CDR3 protein: CASSGHGPLLNTEAFF

J gene: TRBJ2-3
D gene: TRBD2
clone size: NA
V gene: TRBV2
CDR3 DNA: TGTGCCAGCAATATAGCGGGAGGGGATACGCAGTATTTT
CDR3 protein: CASNIAGGDTQYF

J gene: TRBJ1-2
D gene: NA
clone size: NA
V gene: TRBV29-1
CDR3 DNA: TGCAGCGTTGAAGATCGGGCAGGTATCTATGGCTACACCTTC
CDR3 protein: CSVEDRAGIYGYTF

J gene: TRBJ2-1
D gene: TRBD2
clone size: NA
V gene: TRBV7-9
CDR3 DNA: TGTGCCAGCAGACAGAGCGGGGGGCGCCAGAATGAGCAGTTCTTC
CDR3 protein: CASRQSGGRQNEQFF

J gene: TRBJ1-6
D gene: TRBD1
clone size: NA
V gene: TRBV7-9
CDR3 DNA: TGTGCCAGCAGATTAACCGGGACAGGGGGCGTCGGTTCACCCCTCCACTTT
CDR3 protein: CASRLTGTGGVGSPLHF

J gene: TRBJ1-2
D gene: NA
clone size: NA
V gene: TRBV7-9
CDR3 DNA: TGTGCCAGCAGCTTATTGAGCCAGCCCCATGGCTACACCTTC
CDR3 protein: CASSLLSQPHGYTF

J gene: TRBJ1-2
D gene: NA
clone size: NA
V gene: TRBV6-4
CDR3 DNA: TGTGCCAGCAGTGTTCCAGGGGCCATAATTTATGGCTACACCTTC
CDR3 protein: CASSVPGAIIYGYTF

J gene: TRBJ1-5
D gene: NA
clone size: few
V gene: TRBV2
CDR3 DNA: TGTGCCAGCACCCCCGGGGGGGGCAAGCGGAATCAGCCCCAGCATTTT
CDR3 protein: CASTPGGGKRNQPQHF

J gene: TRBJ2-5
D gene: NA
clone size: once
V gene: TRBV6-6
CDR3 DNA: TGTGCCAGCAGTTTTCCTCAAGGCCAAGAGACCCAGTACTTC
CDR3 protein: CASSFPQGQETQYF

J gene: TRBJ1-1
D gene: NA
clone size: NA
V gene: TRBV6-1
CDR3 DNA: TGTGCCAGCAGTTCCAGACTGAACACTGAAGCTTTCTTT
CDR3 protein: CASSSRLNTEAFF

J gene: TRBJ1-2
D gene: TRBD1
clone size: few
V gene: TRBV9
CDR3 DNA: TGTGCCAGCAGCGTAGCGGTCGGCAGGGGGCACTATGGCTACACCTTC
CDR3 protein: CASSVAVGRGHYGYTF

J gene: TRBJ2-7
D gene: TRBD2
clone size: NA
V gene: TRBV19
CDR3 DNA: TGTGCCAGTAGTATGGTTAGCGGGAGTTACGAGCAGTACTTC
CDR3 protein: CASSMVSGSYEQYF

J gene: TRBJ2-1
D gene: NA
clone size: NA
V gene: TRBV28
CDR3 DNA: TGTGCCAGCTGGAGGGACCTCTCCTACAATGAGCAGTTCTTC
CDR3 protein: CASWRDLSYNEQFF

J gene: TRBJ2-1
D gene: NA
clone size: once
V gene: TRBV2
CDR3 DNA: TGTGCCAGCAGTGACGGATTCACTATTAACAATGAGCAGTTCTTC
CDR3 protein: CASSDGFTINNEQFF